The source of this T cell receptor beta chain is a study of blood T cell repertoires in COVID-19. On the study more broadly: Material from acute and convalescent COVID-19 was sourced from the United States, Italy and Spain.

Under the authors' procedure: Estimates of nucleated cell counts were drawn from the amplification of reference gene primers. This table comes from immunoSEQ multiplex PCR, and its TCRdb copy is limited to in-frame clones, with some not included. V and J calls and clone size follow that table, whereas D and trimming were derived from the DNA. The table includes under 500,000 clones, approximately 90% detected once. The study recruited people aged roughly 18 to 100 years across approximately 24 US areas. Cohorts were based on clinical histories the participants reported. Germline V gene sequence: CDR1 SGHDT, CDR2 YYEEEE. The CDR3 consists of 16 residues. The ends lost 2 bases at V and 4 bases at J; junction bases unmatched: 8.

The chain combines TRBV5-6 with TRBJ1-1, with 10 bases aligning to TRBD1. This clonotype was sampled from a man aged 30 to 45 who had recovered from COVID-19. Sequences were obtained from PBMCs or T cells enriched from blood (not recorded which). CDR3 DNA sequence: TGTGCCAGCAGCTTATTGGGGACAGGGGAAACCACTGAAGCTTTCTTT. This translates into CASSLLGTGETTEAFF. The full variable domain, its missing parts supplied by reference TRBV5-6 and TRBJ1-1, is DAGVTQSPTHLIKTRGQQVTLRCSPKSGHDTVSWYQQALGQGPQFIFQYYEEEERQRGNFPDRFSGHQFPNYSSELNVNALLLGDSALYLCASSLLGTGETTEAFFGQGTRLTVV.